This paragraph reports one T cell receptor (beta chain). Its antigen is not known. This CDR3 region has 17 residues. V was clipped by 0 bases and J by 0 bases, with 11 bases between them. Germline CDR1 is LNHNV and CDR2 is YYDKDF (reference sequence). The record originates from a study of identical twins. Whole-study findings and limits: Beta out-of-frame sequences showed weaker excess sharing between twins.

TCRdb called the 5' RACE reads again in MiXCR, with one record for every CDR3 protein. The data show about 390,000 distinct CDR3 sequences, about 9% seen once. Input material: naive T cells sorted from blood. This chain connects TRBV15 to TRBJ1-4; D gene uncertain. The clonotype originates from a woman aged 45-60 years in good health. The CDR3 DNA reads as TGTGCCACCAGCAGAGATGATGGCAGTACAACTAATGAAAAACTGTTTTTT. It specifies CATSRDDGSTTNEKLFF.